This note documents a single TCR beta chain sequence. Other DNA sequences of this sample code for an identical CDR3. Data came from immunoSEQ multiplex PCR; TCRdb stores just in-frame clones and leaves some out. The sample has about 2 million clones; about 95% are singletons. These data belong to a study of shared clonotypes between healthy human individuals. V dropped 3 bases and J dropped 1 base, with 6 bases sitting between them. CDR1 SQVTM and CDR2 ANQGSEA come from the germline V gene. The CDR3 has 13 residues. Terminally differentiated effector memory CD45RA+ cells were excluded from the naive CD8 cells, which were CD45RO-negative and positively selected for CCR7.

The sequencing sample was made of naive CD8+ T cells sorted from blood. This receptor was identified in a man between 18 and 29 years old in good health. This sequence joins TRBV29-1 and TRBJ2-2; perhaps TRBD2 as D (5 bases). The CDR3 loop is CSVERENTGELFF. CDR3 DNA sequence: TGCAGCGTTGAGAGGGAGAACACCGGGGAGCTGTTTTTT.